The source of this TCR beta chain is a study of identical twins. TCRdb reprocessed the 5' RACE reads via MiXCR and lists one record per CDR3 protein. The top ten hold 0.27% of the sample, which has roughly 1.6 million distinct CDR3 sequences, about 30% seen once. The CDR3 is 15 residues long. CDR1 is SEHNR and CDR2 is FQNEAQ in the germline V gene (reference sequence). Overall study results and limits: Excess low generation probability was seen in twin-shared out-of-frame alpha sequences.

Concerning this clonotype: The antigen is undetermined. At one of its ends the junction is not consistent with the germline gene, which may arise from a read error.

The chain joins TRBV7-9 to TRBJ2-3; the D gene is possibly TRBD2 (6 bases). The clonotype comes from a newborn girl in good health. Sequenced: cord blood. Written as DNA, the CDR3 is TGTGCCAGCAGCGTAGCGGAGTCTAGCACAGATGCGCAGTATTTT. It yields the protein CASSVAESSTDAQYF.